This passage covers 9 T cell receptor beta chains from one sample sequenced in a study of T cells in women clearing cervical HPV infection. Generated by immunoSEQ multiplex PCR, the TCRdb table keeps only in-frame clones and is missing some. This sample's table has approximately 35,000 clones. The specimen was blood buffy coat. These receptors all stem from a woman between 18 and 70 years old with a cervical HPV16 infection that either progressed to CIN3+ or cleared (not recorded which).

On this clone itself: The read gets to within 3 residues of the CDR3 end, and the germline J gene fills in the rest. This chain connects TRBV6-1 to TRBJ2-1; 12 bases are shared with TRBD2. The CDR3 has 16 amino acids. The V gene end was trimmed by 4 bases and the J gene end by 9 bases; junction bases not matched to a gene: 10. Germline-derived CDR1 and CDR2 are MNHNS and SASEGT. Incomplete CDR3 DNA: TGTGCCAGCAGTGCGGCTAGCGGGGGGGCGGGTGGTGAG. Its translation: CASSAASGGAGGE. The entire CDR3 reads CASSAASGGAGGEQFF.

With regard to this clone: From the germline J gene comes the end of the CDR3, since the read stops 3 residues before it. The chain employs TRBV30 and TRBJ1-6; D is perhaps TRBD1 (6 bases). CDR3 length: 12 residues. The V gene lost 8 bases and the J gene lost 6 bases, with 11 bases spanning the gap. From germline, CDR1 is GTSNPN and CDR2 SVGIG (reference sequence). The CDR3 bases that were read are TGTGCCCGGGGGGGCCTTAATTCACCC. Protein sequence: CARGGLNSP. The whole CDR3 protein reads CARGGLNSPLHF.

To note about this clone: Coverage ceases 3 residues before the CDR3 finishes, and the germline J gene fills in the end. The chain combines TRBV28 with TRBJ1-2; D unclear. Germline CDR1 reads MDHEN; CDR2 reads SYDVKM. This CDR3 spans 11 amino acids. The CDR3 loop is CASSSYRGYTF. The sequenced part of the CDR3 DNA is TGTGCCAGCAGCTCCTACCGGGGC.

Frequency places this clone as medium-sized. Coverage ceases 3 residues before the CDR3 finishes, and the germline J gene fills in the end. V is TRBV6-1 and J is TRBJ1-6, with 8 bases fitting TRBD1. Germline values: CDR1 MNHNS, CDR2 SASEGT. Losses at the gene ends were 3 bases for V and 5 bases for J; bases not matched to a gene: 3. CDR3 length: 15 amino acids. The CDR3 bases that were read are TGTGCCAGCAGTGACCGGGACAGGAATAATTCACCC. Translation: CASSDRDRNNSP. The complete CDR3 sequence is CASSDRDRNNSPLHF.

A remark on this clone: The sequenced fragment ends 3 residues before the CDR3 boundary, so the rest is inferred from the germline J gene. This chain links TRBV6-1 with TRBJ1-1; no reliable D call. This CDR3 has 13 amino acids. V shed 2 bases and J shed 3 bases, with 7 bases lying between them. The germline V gene encodes CDR1 MNHNS and CDR2 SASEGT. CDR3 DNA, as far as it was read: TGTGCCAGCAGTGAAAACTTGGACACTGAA. Its translation: CASSENLDTE. The complete CDR3 sequence is CASSENLDTEAFF.

The sequenced part of the CDR3 DNA is TGTGCCAGCAGTTCAAGCGGGGTTAGCGGAGATACG. This translates into CASSSSGVSGDT. The CDR3 in full is CASSSSGVSGDTQYF. V is TRBV7-9 and J is TRBJ2-3; 7 bases agree with TRBD2. The read terminates 3 residues ahead of where the CDR3 ends, so the germline J gene completes it. The CDR3 runs 15 residues. V lost 6 bases, J lost 5 bases, and 11 bases stayed unmatched. Per the germline V gene, CDR1 is SEHNR and CDR2 is FQNEAQ (reference sequence).

Concerning this clone itself: The read terminates 3 residues before the CDR3 end, so the remaining end is supplied by the germline J gene. The chain couples TRBV29-1 to TRBJ1-3, with 7 bases aligning to TRBD1. This CDR3 is 17 amino acids long. The V segment lost 8 bases and the J segment 0 bases; nucleotides outside the gene matches: 16. The V gene's germline CDR1 is SQVTM and CDR2 ANQGSEA. The CDR3 reads CSSRYWGTASSGNTIYF. The sequenced part of the CDR3 DNA is TGCAGCTCTCGATACTGGGGGACAGCGAGCTCTGGAAACACC.

Comment on this clone: The read is 3 residues too short to cover the CDR3 end, so that end is filled in from the germline J gene. At the DNA level, this CDR3 is encoded by other sequences in the same sample as well. J is TRBJ1-3 and V is TRBV19; TRBD1 aligns across 8 bases. From germline, CDR1 is LNHDA and CDR2 SQIVND (reference sequence). This CDR3 comprises 14 residues. CDR3 DNA, as far as it was read: TGTGCCAGTAACCCCGGACAGGGTGTGGATACT. Protein: CASNPGQGVDT. The full CDR3 reads CASNPGQGVDTIYF.

With respect to this clone: The observed sequence ends 3 residues before the CDR3 terminus, with the missing tail filled in from the germline J gene. The chain employs TRBV2 and TRBJ1-3; a weak D match, TRBD1 (5 bases). The CDR3 is 14 amino acids. The germline V gene encodes CDR1 SNHLY and CDR2 FYNNEI. V gave up 3 bases and J gave up 7 bases, with 13 bases separating them. The sequenced part of the CDR3 DNA is TGTGCCAGCAGTGAGGGGGGTCTGGCGAACACC. Its translation is CASSEGGLANT. In full, the CDR3 is CASSEGGLANTIYF.